This T cell receptor beta chain was identified in a study of early T cells in non-severe SARS-CoV-2 infection. Study background: Unsorted whole blood bulk RNA was sequenced, with unpaired chains. Study results and caveats: Anti-spike CD8 responses were favored by VDJdb matching, which missed private and CD4 specificities.

This clonotype came up a few times. Its antigen is as yet unknown. Unique molecular identifiers were affixed to single, distinct cDNA molecules. One entry per CDR3 protein results from TCRdb running MiXCR on the 5' RACE reads. The repertoire holds about 55,000 distinct CDR3 sequences, with around 14% as singletons. The CDR3 totals 16 residues. Germline assignment: CDR1 SGHTA and CDR2 FQGTGA. Trimming removed 4 bases from V and 3 bases from J; junction bases left unmatched: 8. V gene TRBV7-3 combines with J gene TRBJ2-3, with 9 bases aligning to TRBD1. Sequenced here: whole blood, sampled at baseline. This TCR was recovered from an adult who was a healthcare worker with PCR-confirmed SARS-CoV-2 infection or an uninfected control (not recorded which). CDR3 DNA: TGTGCCAGCAGCTCGCCGCTCGGACAGGGGACAGATACGCAGTATTTT. It translates to CASSSPLGQGTDTQYF.